These 29 T cell receptor beta chains originate from one sample sequenced in a study of early T cells in non-severe SARS-CoV-2 infection. MiXCR was run by TCRdb on the 5' RACE reads, yielding one entry per CDR3 protein. The top ten clones hold 9% to 15% of a sample with 70,000 to 90,000 distinct CDR3 sequences, around 15% of them seen once. Sequenced sample: whole blood. The receptors derive from an adult who was a healthcare worker with PCR-confirmed SARS-CoV-2 infection or an uninfected control (not recorded which).

There are a few counts of this clonotype. The CDR3 nucleotides read TGCAGTGCTAGTAGGCGGTTAACCTACGAGCAGTACTTC. Its protein product is CSASRRLTYEQYF. The gene calls are TRBV20-1 and TRBJ2-7, with D unclear. The CDR3 contains 13 residues. V gave up 3 bases and J gave up 2 bases, with 11 bases separating them. The V gene's germline CDR1 is DFQATT and CDR2 SNEGSKA (reference sequence).

This clonotype was seen many times. The gene calls are TRBV20-1 and TRBJ2-5; D tentatively reads TRBD1 or TRBD2 (5 bases each). The ends were cut back, 3 bases at V and 2 bases at J, with 13 bases in the middle. CDR3 size: 14 residues. CDR1 and CDR2 (germline): DFQATT, SNEGSKA (reference sequence). This CDR3 is CSASHSGTQETQYF. The CDR3 DNA reads as TGCAGTGCTAGTCATTCCGGGACGCAAGAGACCCAGTACTTC.

The CDR3 region is CASSLGGEYEQYF. The CDR3 DNA reads as TGTGCCAGCAGCTTAGGGGGGGAGTACGAGCAGTACTTC. The rearrangement uses TRBV13 and TRBJ2-7; D tentatively reads TRBD1 or TRBD2 (5 bases each). This CDR3 region has 13 residues. Germline CDR1 reads PRHDT; CDR2 reads FYEKMQ (reference sequence). V was shortened by 0 bases and J by 4 bases, with 7 bases between the two germline ends. Full variable domain (rest looked up from reference TRBV13 and TRBJ2-7): AAGVIQSPRHLIKEKRETATLKCYPIPRHDTVYWYQQGPGQDPQFLISFYEKMQSDKGSIPDRFSAQQFSDYHSELNMSSLELGDSALYFCASSLGGEYEQYFGPGTRLTVT.

This clonotype has just a few counts. The rearrangement uses TRBV7-9 and TRBJ2-1, with 8 bases identical to TRBD2. CDR1 is SEHNR, CDR2 FQNEAQ, per germline (reference sequence). There are 14 residues in the CDR3. The V segment lost 5 bases and the J segment 7 bases; nucleotides outside the gene matches: 7. In DNA, the CDR3 is TGTGCCAGCAGCAGAGTAGGCGGGGGGAATGAGCAGTTCTTC. Its protein product is CASSRVGGGNEQFF.

This clonotype was seen ten or more times. This rearrangement joins TRBV12-3 or TRBV12-4 to TRBJ1-1, with D tentatively TRBD1 (5 bases). There are 12 residues in the CDR3. V lost 4 bases to trimming and J lost 4 bases, with 7 bases between them. Written as DNA, the CDR3 is TGTGCCAGCAGTTCAGGGACCACTGAAGCTTTCTTT. This translates into CASSSGTTEAFF.

This clonotype came up many times. The chain is built from TRBV27 and TRBJ1-1; D is possibly TRBD1 (6 bases). The CDR3 consists of 14 residues. Trimming took 6 bases from V and 4 from J, leaving 15 bases between them. Looked up from germline, CDR1 is MNHEY and CDR2 is SMNVEV (reference sequence). This CDR3 reads CASRRTGSPTEAFF. The CDR3 nucleotides are TGTGCCAGCAGGAGAACAGGGTCTCCCACTGAAGCTTTCTTT.

This clonotype has a count of ten or more. J is TRBJ2-1 and V is TRBV5-1; 10 bases fit TRBD2. J lost 3 bases, V lost 0 bases, and 0 bases had no gene match. The CDR3 is 15 amino acids. Germline-derived CDR1 and CDR2 are SGHRS and YFSETQ. CDR3 coding DNA: TGCGCCAGCAGCTTGGGGACTAGCGGCTACAATGAGCAGTTCTTC. This translates into CASSLGTSGYNEQFF.

The CDR3 loop reads CSAVRDGGTDTQYF. CDR3 DNA sequence: TGCAGTGCTGTCCGGGACGGGGGGACAGATACGCAGTATTTT. The genes are TRBV20-1 and TRBJ2-3, with 7 positions matching TRBD2. Trimming removed 5 bases from V and 3 bases from J; junction bases left unmatched: 8. Germline values: CDR1 DFQATT, CDR2 SNEGSKA (reference sequence). The CDR3 runs to 14 residues.

This clonotype was counted ten times or more. The chain employs TRBV12-5 and TRBJ1-5, with D possibly TRBD1 on 5 matching bases. V was trimmed by 7 bases and J by 7 bases, leaving 20 bases between them. Germline V gene data show CDR1 as LGHNT and CDR2 as FRNRAP. The CDR3 extends over 15 amino acids. The chain's CDR3 is CASASGRRVPQPQHF. The DNA of the CDR3 is TGTGCTAGTGCCTCGGGACGGCGAGTACCCCAGCCCCAGCATTTT.

The rearrangement links TRBV7-9 to TRBJ1-2; D perhaps matches TRBD1 (5 bases). The V end was cut by 0 bases, the J end by 8 bases, with 13 bases between. The CDR3 runs to 14 residues. Germline CDR1 reads SEHNR; CDR2 reads FQNEAQ (reference sequence). In DNA form, the CDR3 reads TGTGCCAGCAGCTTAGCGCTTTCAGGGATCGGCTACACCTTC. Amino acids: CASSLALSGIGYTF.

The chain links TRBV7-3 to TRBJ2-3; D could derive from TRBD1 or TRBD2 (5 bases each). V lost 5 bases to trimming and J lost 2 bases, with 17 bases between them. The CDR3 contains 16 residues. The V gene's germline CDR1 is SGHTA and CDR2 FQGTGA. CDR3: CASSIPGPKFTDTQYF. The CDR3, as DNA: TGTGCCAGCAGCATACCGGGGCCTAAATTCACAGATACGCAGTATTTT.

The chain combines TRBV4-3 with TRBJ2-7; D tentatively reads TRBD1 or TRBD2 (5 bases each). Per germline, CDR1 LGHNA and CDR2 YSLEER. The CDR3 runs to 13 residues. Deletions cut 4 bases from V and 2 bases from J, with 9 bases between. CDR3 residues: CASSPGTTYEQYF. The CDR3 coding sequence is TGCGCCAGCAGCCCCGGGACCACCTACGAGCAGTACTTC.

This clonotype was recorded a few times. The chain carries TRBV4-2 and TRBJ2-7; tentatively, D is TRBD1 (5 bases). CDR3 size: 15 residues. Trimming removed 0 bases at V and 6 bases at J, with 15 bases between. The germline gives CDR1 LGHNA, CDR2 YNFKEQ. Here the CDR3 reads CASSQERRATGEQYF. The CDR3, as DNA: TGTGCCAGCAGCCAAGAACGCAGGGCGACGGGCGAGCAGTACTTC.

The genes are TRBV3-1 and TRBJ2-5, with D possibly called TRBD1 or TRBD2 (6 bases each). Looked up from germline, CDR1 is LGHDT and CDR2 is YNNKEL (reference sequence). V was shortened by 1 base and J by 0 bases, with 12 bases between the two germline ends. This CDR3 comprises 16 residues. DNA of the CDR3: TGTGCCAGCAGCCAAGGGGGGGCCCTGTACCAAGAGACCCAGTACTTC. It yields the protein CASSQGGALYQETQYF.

This clonotype was counted only a few times. The V call is TRBV24-1, the J call TRBJ2-1, with 9 bases matching TRBD1. The CDR3 length is 15 residues. CDR1 KGHDR and CDR2 SFDVKD come from the germline V gene. After removal of 1 base from V and 7 bases from J, the junction contained 4 bases not matched to a gene. The CDR3 loop reads CATSDFKQGANEQFF. The CDR3 DNA follows: TGTGCCACCAGTGATTTCAAACAGGGGGCGAATGAGCAGTTCTTC.

This clonotype was counted ten times or more. This sequence joins TRBV30 and TRBJ2-1; D is possibly TRBD1 (6 bases). This CDR3 has 14 amino acids. Germline CDR1 reads GTSNPN; CDR2 reads SVGIG (reference sequence). The ends were cut back, 1 base at V and 3 bases at J, with 10 bases in the middle. The CDR3 DNA reads TGTGCCTGGAGTGAAGGGGGACACTACAATGAGCAGTTCTTC. Translation: CAWSEGGHYNEQFF.

This clonotype was detected ten times or more. CDR3 in DNA: TGTGCCAGCAGTTTACGGGCGAACACTGAAGCTTTCTTT. Translation: CASSLRANTEAFF. The chain links TRBV27 to TRBJ1-1; no clear D gene. The length of the CDR3 is 13 residues. Germline CDR1 and CDR2: MNHEY and SMNVEV (reference sequence). V lost 2 bases, J lost 1 base, and 5 bases lay in between.

This clonotype has just a few counts. The chain combines TRBV5-1 with TRBJ1-3; the D gene is possibly TRBD1 (5 bases). The CDR3 spans 16 residues. In germline, CDR1 is SGHRS, CDR2 YFSETQ. V was shortened by 1 base and J by 0 bases, with 11 bases between the two germline ends. CDR3 region: CASSLNNRISGNTIYF. Written as DNA, the CDR3 is TGCGCCAGCAGCTTGAATAACAGGATCTCTGGAAACACCATATATTTT. Together with reference TRBV5-1 and TRBJ1-3, the CDR3 gives the full variable domain: KAGVTQTPRYLIKTRGQQVTLSCSPISGHRSVSWYQQTPGQGLQFLFEYFSETQRNKGNFPGRFSGRQFSNSRSEMNVSTLELGDSALYLCASSLNNRISGNTIYFGEGSWLTVV.

The rearrangement links TRBV7-9 to TRBJ2-7, with 8 bases lining up with TRBD2. The CDR3 is 15 residues long. In germline, CDR1 is SEHNR, CDR2 FQNEAQ (reference sequence). Trimming cost V 5 bases and J 4 bases; bases outside gene matches: 10. The CDR3, as DNA: TGTGCCAGCAGCCACGGTTCTAGCGGGTCTTACGAGCAGTACTTC. Amino acid sequence: CASSHGSSGSYEQYF.

The chain carries TRBV7-6 and TRBJ2-1; the match to TRBD1 covers 9 bases. The V segment lost 5 bases and the J segment 6 bases; nucleotides outside the gene matches: 14. Germline V CDR1 and CDR2: SGHVS, FNYEAQ. The CDR3 runs to 17 residues. The CDR3 nucleotides are TGTGCCAGCAGCGGGGGGATACAGGGGGCTATCCCCAATGAGCAGTTCTTC. It codes for CASSGGIQGAIPNEQFF.

This sequence joins TRBV5-1 and TRBJ1-2; the match to TRBD1 covers 7 bases. CDR1 and CDR2 from the germline V gene are SGHRS and YFSETQ. Trimming cost V 4 bases and J 6 bases; bases outside gene matches: 3. The CDR3 is 12 residues long. Written as DNA, the CDR3 is TGCGCCAGCAGCAGAGACAGGGATGGCTACACCTTC. Translation: CASSRDRDGYTF.

The chain carries TRBV9 and TRBJ2-7; D remains unclear. Trimming cost V 3 bases and J 0 bases, with 10 bases left between them. The germline V gene encodes CDR1 SGDLS and CDR2 YYNGEE. This CDR3 comprises 14 residues. CDR3: CASSARPYSYEQYF. The CDR3 nucleotides read TGTGCCAGCAGCGCGAGACCCTACTCCTACGAGCAGTACTTC.

This rearrangement joins TRBV28 to TRBJ1-5; 9 nucleotides agree with TRBD1. CDR3 length: 15 amino acids. Trimming cost V 6 bases and J 1 base; bases outside gene matches: 4. Germline CDR1 and CDR2: MDHEN and SYDVKM. DNA for the CDR3: TGTGCCAGCAGGCCCGGGACAGGGAGCAATCAGCCCCAGCATTTT. Its translation: CASRPGTGSNQPQHF.

This clonotype was recorded a few times. The chain couples TRBV7-2 to TRBJ2-5, with a possible D match to TRBD1 (5 bases). V lost 3 bases to trimming and J lost 5 bases, with 13 bases between them. CDR1 and CDR2 (germline): SGHTA, FQGNSA. The CDR3 loop spans 14 amino acids. Written as DNA, the CDR3 is TGTGCCAGCAGCTTGTCAGGGTCCAAGGAGACCCAGTACTTC. This codes for CASSLSGSKETQYF.

This sequence joins TRBV18 and TRBJ1-2; D gene unclear. V was pared by 2 bases and J by 6 bases, with 16 bases between. In germline, CDR1 is KGHSH, CDR2 LQKENI. CDR3 size: 15 residues. The CDR3 nucleotides are TGTGCCAGCTCACCAATCCCTCCGGGCGGTGATGGCTACACCTTC. Its protein product is CASSPIPPGGDGYTF.

This clonotype was counted only a few times. The chain employs TRBV19 and TRBJ1-5, with a weak D call TRBD1 (5 bases). Trimming removed 10 bases at V and 6 bases at J, with 19 bases between. Germline CDR1 and CDR2: LNHDA and SQIVND (reference sequence). This CDR3 has 14 residues. The CDR3 loop reads CATFRGSSGQPQHF. The CDR3 DNA reads TGTGCCACTTTTCGGGGCTCCTCTGGTCAGCCCCAGCATTTT.

The V gene is TRBV5-1, the J gene TRBJ2-5; TRBD2 matches 14 bases. Germline loops: CDR1 SGHRS, CDR2 YFSETQ. J lost 4 bases, V lost 4 bases, and 6 bases had no gene match. The CDR3 is 16 residues long. CDR3 DNA: TGCGCCAGCAGCCTAGGGACTAGCGGGAGAATAGAGACCCAGTACTTC. This gives the protein CASSLGTSGRIETQYF. Full variable domain (missing parts from reference TRBV5-1 and TRBJ2-5): KAGVTQTPRYLIKTRGQQVTLSCSPISGHRSVSWYQQTPGQGLQFLFEYFSETQRNKGNFPGRFSGRQFSNSRSEMNVSTLELGDSALYLCASSLGTSGRIETQYFGPGTRLLVL.

This clonotype was observed at least ten times. The chain combines TRBV12-3 or TRBV12-4 with TRBJ2-5; D remains unclear. Deletions cut 5 bases from V and 2 bases from J, with 12 bases between. The CDR3 has 14 residues. This CDR3 is CASSIQPTQETQYF. The CDR3 DNA sequence: TGTGCCAGCAGTATTCAGCCGACTCAAGAGACCCAGTACTTC.

V is TRBV6-6 and J is TRBJ1-6; D gene unclear. CDR3 length: 13 amino acids. V was clipped by 8 bases and J by 5 bases, with 10 bases between them. Germline V gene data show CDR1 as MNHNY and CDR2 as SVGAGI (reference sequence). CDR3 loop: CASVSLNNSPLHF. In DNA, the CDR3 is TGTGCCAGCGTAAGCCTGAATAATTCACCCCTCCACTTT.